This TCR beta chain originates from a study of graft-versus-host responses after intestinal transplantation. Across the whole study: Transplants were multivisceral, liver-intestinal, or isolated intestinal. Anti-thymocyte globulin served as induction for all recipients, who then took tacrolimus and steroids for three to four years.

Lymphocytes (intraepithelial and lamina propria) were released by processing the graft tissue. This clone was observed a single time. The antigen is not known. Study-level findings and limits: Circulating GvH clones peaking coincided with falling HvG clones soon after transplant. There were GvH clones found in recipient marrow, and some of them appeared first in ileum or blood.

Germline loops: CDR1 SGHTA, CDR2 FQGNSA. With 7 bases clipped from V and 2 bases from J, the junction kept 8 bases outside the gene matches. The CDR3 covers 15 residues. The assay was immunoSEQ multiplex PCR, and TCRdb's table has in-frame clones only and misses some. Here the sample spans about 7,600 clones, roughly 80% being singletons. This sample comprised ileum tissue, obtained about 130 days after transplant. The gene calls are TRBV7-2 and TRBJ2-3, with 8 bases lining up with TRBD2. This TCR came from a human patient who received an intestinal transplant, so some T cells may come from the graft donor. The CDR3 sequence is CASTLAGGYTDTQYF. Here the CDR3 DNA reads TGTGCCAGCACCTTGGCGGGGGGATACACAGATACGCAGTATTTT.